The clone carrying this TCR beta chain was found a few times. The antigen remains undetermined. Treatment was busulfan-fludarabine conditioning, a marrow graft, and cyclophosphamide on days +3 and +4. These data are taken from a study of T cells after posttransplantation cyclophosphamide. Study conclusions and caveats: Recipient CMV seropositivity and CMV reactivation strongly tracked TRB clonality. Donor-recipient repertoire similarity was low at 1-2 months, rising over year one. Tissue-infiltrating T cells from skin or gut overlapped little with blood T cells.

Only in-frame clones appear in the TCRdb table, and some are missing; sequencing was by immunoSEQ multiplex PCR. The data show 5,500 to 7,000 clones, about 79% seen once. Germline V gene sequence: CDR1 SGHAT, CDR2 FQNNGV. The CDR3 has 14 amino acids. V was shortened by 0 bases and J by 3 bases, with 9 bases between the two germline ends. The chain couples TRBV11-2 to TRBJ2-7; D is uncertain. This TCR was sampled from a male patient between 45 and 59 years old who received an allogeneic stem cell transplant from a related donor and was CMV-positive. The graft donor may have contributed some T cells. The material was CD4+ T cells sorted from blood, obtained about 350 days after allogeneic stem cell transplant with posttransplant cyclophosphamide. CDR3 region: CASSLDPAGYEQYF. The CDR3 DNA sequence: TGTGCCAGCAGCTTAGATCCGGCAGGCTACGAGCAGTACTTC.